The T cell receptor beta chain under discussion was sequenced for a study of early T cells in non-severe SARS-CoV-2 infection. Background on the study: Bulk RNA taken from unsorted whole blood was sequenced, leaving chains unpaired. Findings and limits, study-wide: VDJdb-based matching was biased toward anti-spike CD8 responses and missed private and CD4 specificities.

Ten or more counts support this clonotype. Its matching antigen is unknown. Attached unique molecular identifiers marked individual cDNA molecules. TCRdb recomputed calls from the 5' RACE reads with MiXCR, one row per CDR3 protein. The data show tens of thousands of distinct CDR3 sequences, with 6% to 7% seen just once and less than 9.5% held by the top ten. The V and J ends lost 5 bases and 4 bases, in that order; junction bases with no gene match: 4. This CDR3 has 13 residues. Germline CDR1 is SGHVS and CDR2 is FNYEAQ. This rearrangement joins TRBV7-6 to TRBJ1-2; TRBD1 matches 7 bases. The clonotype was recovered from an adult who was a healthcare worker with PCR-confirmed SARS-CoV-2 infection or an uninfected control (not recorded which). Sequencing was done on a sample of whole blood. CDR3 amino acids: CASSPRDSYGYTF. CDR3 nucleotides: TGTGCCAGCAGCCCCAGGGACAGCTATGGCTACACCTTC.